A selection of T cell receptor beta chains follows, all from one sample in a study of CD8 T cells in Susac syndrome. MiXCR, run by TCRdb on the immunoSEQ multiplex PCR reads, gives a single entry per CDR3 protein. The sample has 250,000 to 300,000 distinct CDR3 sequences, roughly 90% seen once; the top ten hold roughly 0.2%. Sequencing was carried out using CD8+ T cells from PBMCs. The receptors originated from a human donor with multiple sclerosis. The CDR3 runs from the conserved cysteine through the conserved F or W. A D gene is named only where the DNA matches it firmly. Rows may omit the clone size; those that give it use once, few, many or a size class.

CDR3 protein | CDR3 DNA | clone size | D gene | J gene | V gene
CATTPGTGHGYTF | TGTGCCACCACTCCGGGGACAGGGCATGGCTACACCTTC | - | TRBD1 | TRBJ1-2 | TRBV24-1
CASSLLGGGGSGANVLTF | TGTGCCAGCAGCTTACTCGGGGGTGGCGGCTCTGGGGCCAACGTCCTGACTTTC | - | - | TRBJ2-6 | TRBV11-2
CASSVEGGTDNEQFF | TGTGCCAGCAGCGTAGAGGGAGGGACAGACAATGAGCAGTTCTTC | - | - | TRBJ2-1 | TRBV9
CASSPGRDTVGYNEQFF | TGTGCCAGCAGCCCTGGGCGGGACACTGTCGGGTACAATGAGCAGTTCTTC | few | - | TRBJ2-1 | TRBV11-1
CASSAGEAYEQYF | TGTGCCAGCAGTGCGGGGGAGGCCTACGAGCAGTACTTC | - | TRBD2 | TRBJ2-7 | TRBV6-2/TRBV6-3
CSVSTGSYEQYF | TGCAGCGTTTCTACTGGATCCTACGAGCAGTACTTC | - | - | TRBJ2-7 | TRBV29-1
CASSQAEGFDEAFF | TGCGCCAGCAGCCAAGCAGAAGGGTTCGATGAAGCTTTCTTT | - | - | TRBJ1-1 | TRBV4-3
CSARLAGPQETQYF | TGCAGTGCTAGACTAGCGGGACCCCAAGAGACCCAGTACTTC | - | TRBD2 | TRBJ2-5 | TRBV20-1
CASSGDRGLYEQFF | TGTGCCAGCAGCGGGGACAGGGGACTCTATGAGCAGTTCTTC | - | TRBD1 | TRBJ2-1 | TRBV9
CASSQLGTIQETQYF | TGTGCCAGCAGCCAATTAGGGACTATACAAGAGACCCAGTACTTC | - | TRBD2 | TRBJ2-5 | TRBV16
CSAAGPEVQPQHF | TGCAGTGCGGCGGGCCCCGAGGTTCAGCCCCAGCATTTT | - | - | TRBJ1-5 | TRBV20-1
CASSLPGLEDTEAFF | TGTGCCAGCAGTTTACCGGGACTTGAAGACACTGAAGCTTTCTTT | - | - | TRBJ1-1 | TRBV12-3/TRBV12-4
CASSLAPGVGGHEQYF | TGCGCCAGCAGCTTGGCCCCTGGAGTGGGGGGCCACGAGCAGTACTTC | - | - | TRBJ2-7 | TRBV5-1
CASRGAGTDTQYF | TGTGCCAGCAGGGGGGCCGGCACAGATACGCAGTATTTT | - | - | TRBJ2-3 | TRBV27